The TCR beta chain described here comes from a study of T-cell reconstitution after alpha-beta-depleted transplantation in children. V was shortened by 2 bases and J by 1 base, with 9 bases between the two germline ends. CDR1 and CDR2 (germline): ENHRY, SYGVKD. This CDR3 has 15 residues. This sample's TCRbeta library carried unique molecular identifier barcodes. Using its own MiXCR run on the PCR reads, TCRdb lists one record per CDR3 protein. The sample contains 380,000 or so distinct CDR3 sequences, less than 15% of which appear only once. The sample holds many counts of this clonotype. This receptor was taken from a human donor who donated a stem cell graft to a child with Fanconi anemia. This sequence joins TRBV10-3 and TRBJ2-1; D is perhaps TRBD2 (5 bases). This sample comprised PBMCs, obtained from the stem cell graft. The DNA of the CDR3 is TGTGCCATCAGTGAGGGTTTAGCGTCCTACAATGAGCAGTTCTTC. Translated: CAISEGLASYNEQFF.